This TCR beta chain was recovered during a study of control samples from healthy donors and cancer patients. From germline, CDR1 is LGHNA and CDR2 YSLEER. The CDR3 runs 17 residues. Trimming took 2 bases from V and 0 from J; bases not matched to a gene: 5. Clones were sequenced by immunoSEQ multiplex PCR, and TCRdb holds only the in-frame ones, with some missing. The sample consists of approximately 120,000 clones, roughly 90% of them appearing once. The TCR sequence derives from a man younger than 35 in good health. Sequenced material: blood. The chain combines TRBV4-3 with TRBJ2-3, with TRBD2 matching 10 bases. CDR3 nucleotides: TGCGCCAGCAGCCAACTAGCGGGAGTTTCTAGCACAGATACGCAGTATTTT. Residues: CASSQLAGVSSTDTQYF.